The 25 T cell receptor beta chains in this list originate from one sample, sequenced in a study of blood T cell repertoires in COVID-19. Sequencing used immunoSEQ multiplex PCR; TCRdb keeps in-frame clones, though not all of them. The table has about 58,000 clones, 70% to 90% seen once; the top ten hold more than 4.5%. The specimen was peripheral blood. The receptors come from a man aged 35 to 55 with active COVID-19.

This chain uses TRBV7-8 with TRBJ1-2, with TRBD1 as a possible D gene (6 bases). The CDR3 sequence is 13 residues long. V lost 4 bases and J 14 bases, leaving 20 bases between the germline ends. Germline V gene lookup returns CDR1 SGHVS and CDR2 FQNEAQ. The CDR3 spells CASSSQTGFKRTF. The CDR3 DNA follows: TGTGCCAGCAGCTCTCAGACAGGCTTCAAGAGGACCTTC.

The V and J genes are TRBV25-1 and TRBJ2-3; 9 bases align to TRBD2. V lost 6 bases and J lost 3; bases outside the gene matches: 7. This CDR3 has 15 amino acids. Germline V gene lookup returns CDR1 MGHDK and CDR2 SYGVNS. The CDR3 is CASSLNLAGTDTQYF. For the CDR3, the DNA is TGTGCCAGCAGCTTAAATCTAGCGGGGACAGATACGCAGTATTTT.

The chain links TRBV6-5 to TRBJ2-3, with D possibly being TRBD1 (6 bases). CDR1 is MNHEY, CDR2 SVGAGI, per germline. V gave up 11 bases and J gave up 0 bases, with 12 bases separating them. The CDR3 is made up of 13 amino acids. The CDR3 DNA is TGTGCCTTGAAGACAGGTAGCACAGATACGCAGTATTTT. Its protein is CALKTGSTDTQYF.

The CDR3 bases are TGCAGCGTTGTTCTCGGGGGGCTAGGCGAGCAGTACTTC. Amino acids: CSVVLGGLGEQYF. The genes are TRBV29-1 and TRBJ2-7; tentatively, D is TRBD2 (7 bases). V was clipped by 4 bases and J by 6 bases, with 16 bases between them. CDR3 size: 13 residues. Germline assignment: CDR1 SQVTM and CDR2 ANQGSEA.

This sequence joins TRBV2 and TRBJ1-2; no clear D gene. V lost 8 bases and J 0 bases, leaving 22 bases between the germline ends. CDR3 length equals 17 residues. Germline V CDR1 and CDR2: SNHLY, FYNNEI. The DNA for the CDR3 is TGTGCCAGCTGGGGTTCTTCAATGGGCGGGGCTAACTATGGCTACACCTTC. It translates to CASWGSSMGGANYGYTF.

J is TRBJ1-1 and V is TRBV27, with 9 bases aligning to TRBD1. This CDR3 is 16 amino acids long. The J segment lost 4 bases and the V segment lost 1 base, leaving 7 bases of the junction unmatched. Germline CDR1 reads MNHEY; CDR2 reads SMNVEV (reference sequence). Written as DNA, the CDR3 is TGTGCCAGCAGTTTATATGGGACAGGGCCGGTCACTGAAGCTTTCTTT. It encodes CASSLYGTGPVTEAFF.

In this sample, this clone turned up a few times. The V call is TRBV19, the J call TRBJ1-5, with 9 nucleotides matching TRBD1. This CDR3 has 16 residues. Trimming took 2 bases from V and 5 from J; bases not matched to a gene: 7. CDR1 LNHDA and CDR2 SQIVND come from the germline V gene (reference sequence). The CDR3 DNA sequence: TGTGCCAGTAGTATATCTCGGGACAGGGTCGATCAGCCCCAGCATTTT. It encodes CASSISRDRVDQPQHF.

The chain joins TRBV27 to TRBJ1-2; 10 bases fit TRBD1. Germline values: CDR1 MNHEY, CDR2 SMNVEV (reference sequence). CDR3 length: 12 residues. V shed 10 bases, J shed 8 bases, and the junction held 7 bases outside the gene matches. CDR3 in amino acids: CATQTGGRGYTF. In DNA, the CDR3 is TGTGCCACCCAGACAGGGGGCAGGGGCTACACCTTC.

This rearrangement joins TRBV6-5 to TRBJ1-5; D ambiguous. The CDR3 runs to 14 residues. V shed 2 bases and J shed 5 bases, with 10 bases lying between them. Germline CDR1 is MNHEY and CDR2 is SVGAGI. The CDR3 spells CASSYPRIHQPQHF. CDR3 in DNA: TGTGCCAGCAGTTACCCCAGGATTCATCAGCCCCAGCATTTT.

The rearrangement links TRBV28 to TRBJ1-5; 7 bases agree with TRBD1. Germline CDR1 is MDHEN and CDR2 is SYDVKM. The CDR3 runs 14 residues. V trimming: 6 bases; J trimming: 5 bases; junction bases outside the gene matches: 7. Here the CDR3 reads CASRETGRHQPQHF. The CDR3 nucleotides are TGTGCCAGCAGGGAGACAGGGAGACATCAGCCCCAGCATTTT.

This chain joins TRBV11-2 and TRBJ1-1; 7 positions match TRBD1. With 4 bases clipped from V and 3 bases from J, the junction kept 2 bases outside the gene matches. CDR1 SGHAT and CDR2 FQNNGV come from the germline V gene. The CDR3 is 13 residues long. The CDR3, as DNA: TGTGCCAGCAGCTCTCAGGGGGACACTGAAGCTTTCTTT. Encoded protein: CASSSQGDTEAFF.

The chain uses TRBV4-2 and TRBJ1-2; 8 nucleotides match TRBD1. Germline lookup yields CDR1 LGHNA and CDR2 YNFKEQ. V shed 2 bases, J shed 6 bases, and the junction held 5 bases outside the gene matches. CDR3 size: 14 residues. CDR3 sequence (DNA): TGTGCCAGCAGCCAAACAACAGGGGGGAATGGCTACACCTTC. Translation: CASSQTTGGNGYTF.

The rearrangement uses TRBV7-9 and TRBJ2-1; 10 nucleotides agree with TRBD2. Trimming removed 4 bases from V and 5 bases from J; junction bases left unmatched: 8. The germline gives CDR1 SEHNR, CDR2 FQNEAQ (reference sequence). CDR3 length: 16 amino acids. The CDR3 is CASSSDLAGEDNEQFF. The CDR3 DNA reads as TGTGCCAGCAGCTCCGACCTAGCGGGAGAGGACAATGAGCAGTTCTTC.

The chain links TRBV3-1 (or the pseudogene TRBV3-2) to TRBJ2-3; D might be TRBD2 (6 bases). V was trimmed by 0 bases and J by 9 bases, leaving 10 bases between them. The CDR3 has 13 amino acids. Germline values: CDR1 LGHDT, CDR2 YNNKEL (reference sequence). The CDR3 spells CASSQEGAGTQYF. CDR3 sequence (DNA): TGTGCCAGCAGCCAAGAAGGTGCGGGAACGCAGTATTTT.

The chain uses TRBV9 and TRBJ1-2; D might be TRBD1 (6 bases). V lost 6 bases and J lost 6, with 21 bases in between. The CDR3 extends over 15 amino acids. Germline CDR1 reads SGDLS; CDR2 reads YYNGEE. The CDR3 region has the DNA TGTGCCAGCAACCCCGGGACACCGGTAAACGATGGCTACACCTTC. Translation gives CASNPGTPVNDGYTF. Using reference TRBV9 and TRBJ1-2 for the parts outside the CDR3, the full variable domain is DSGVTQTPKHLITATGQRVTLRCSPRSGDLSVYWYQQSLDQGLQFLIQYYNGEERAKGNILERFSAQQFPDLHSELNLSSLELGDSALYFCASNPGTPVNDGYTFGSGTRLTVV.

V and J are TRBV5-1 and TRBJ2-2; TRBD2 agrees at 13 bases. This CDR3 has 18 residues. Trimming at V came to 2 bases and at J to 4 bases, leaving 8 bases not matched to a gene. Germline-derived CDR1 and CDR2 are SGHRS and YFSETQ. The CDR3 bases are TGCGCCAGCAGCTTAGCGACTAGCGGGAGGATAATCACCGGGGAGCTGTTTTTT. Its translation is CASSLATSGRIITGELFF.

The chain carries TRBV27 and TRBJ2-7, with 10 bases fitting TRBD1. This CDR3 region has 16 residues. The V and J ends lost 2 bases and 2 bases, in that order; junction bases with no gene match: 6. Germline CDR1 MNHEY, CDR2 SMNVEV (reference sequence). CDR3 region: CASSLRGTGVTYEQYF. The DNA of the CDR3 is TGTGCCAGCAGTTTAAGAGGGACAGGGGTAACCTACGAGCAGTACTTC.

This clone is a singleton in its sample. The chain uses TRBV7-2 and TRBJ1-2; TRBD1 aligns across 11 bases. CDR3 length equals 15 residues. CDR1 and CDR2 (germline): SGHTA, FQGNSA. Unmatched junction bases numbered 10, after V lost 5 bases and J lost 8 bases. CDR3 residues: CASSPRTGGVRGYTF. The CDR3 DNA follows: TGTGCCAGCAGCCCGAGGACAGGGGGCGTACGGGGCTACACCTTC.

This sequence joins TRBV16 and TRBJ1-4; D is unclear. Germline loops: CDR1 KGHSY, CDR2 FQNENV. The CDR3 extends over 13 amino acids. The V end was cut by 3 bases, the J end by 7 bases, with 9 bases between. DNA of the CDR3: TGTGCCAGCAGCCATGCGCGGGGTGAAAAACTGTTTTTT. Amino acids: CASSHARGEKLFF.

The V and J genes are TRBV5-1 and TRBJ2-7, with TRBD2 as a possible D gene (6 bases). CDR3 length: 14 residues. Per germline, CDR1 SGHRS and CDR2 YFSETQ. Trimming left V 3 bases short and J 3 bases short, with 13 bases between. CDR3 amino acids: CASSSTSSLYEQYF. Here the CDR3 DNA reads TGCGCCAGCAGCTCGACTAGTTCCCTCTACGAGCAGTACTTC.

The J gene is TRBJ1-5, the V gene TRBV19, with D possibly being TRBD1 (6 bases). In germline, CDR1 is LNHDA, CDR2 SQIVND (reference sequence). The CDR3 is made up of 15 amino acids. The V end was cut by 2 bases, the J end by 0 bases, with 8 bases between. This CDR3 reads CASSIRTDSNQPQHF. The CDR3 DNA reads as TGTGCCAGTAGTATAAGGACAGATAGCAATCAGCCCCAGCATTTT.

This chain connects TRBV7-9 to TRBJ2-1; TRBD2 matches 13 bases. The ends lost 0 bases at V and 15 bases at J; junction bases unmatched: 8. Germline loops: CDR1 SEHNR, CDR2 FQNEAQ (reference sequence). The CDR3 loop spans 15 amino acids. The CDR3 nucleotides read TGTGCCAGCAGCTTAGCGCTTCGGACTAGCGGGAGACTGTTCTTC. Translated, it gives CASSLALRTSGRLFF. Combining the CDR3 with reference TRBV7-9 and TRBJ2-1 gives the whole variable domain DTGVSQNPRHKITKRGQNVTFRCDPISEHNRLYWYRQTLGQGPEFLTYFQNEAQLEKSRLLSDRFSAERPKGSFSTLEIQRTEQGDSAMYLCASSLALRTSGRLFFGPGTRLTVL.

The CDR3 reads CSVGGTSATYEQYF. The CDR3 nucleotides are TGCAGCGTCGGGGGGACTAGCGCGACCTACGAGCAGTACTTC. The genes are TRBV29-1 and TRBJ2-7; 10 nucleotides line up with TRBD2. CDR1 SQVTM and CDR2 ANQGSEA come from the germline V gene. V lost 6 bases and J lost 2; bases outside the gene matches: 7. CDR3 length: 14 residues.

The rearrangement joins TRBV28 to TRBJ2-3; D call uncertain. The CDR3 covers 12 residues. Germline CDR1 reads MDHEN; CDR2 reads SYDVKM. Trimming pared 8 bases from V and 0 bases from J, leaving 6 bases between. In DNA, the CDR3 is TGTGCCAGCCTGGGCAGCACAGATACGCAGTATTTT. It codes for CASLGSTDTQYF. Supplemented by reference TRBV28 and TRBJ2-3, the full variable domain reads DVKVTQSSRYLVKRTGEKVFLECVQDMDHENMFWYRQDPGLGLRLIYFSYDVKMKEKGDIPEGYSVSREKKERFSLILESASTNQTSMYLCASLGSTDTQYFGPGTRLTVL.

A single count supports this clone. The chain recombines TRBV27 with TRBJ2-1, with D possibly being TRBD1 (7 bases). CDR3 size: 14 residues. Germline CDR1 is MNHEY and CDR2 is SMNVEV (reference sequence). The germline V and J ends were trimmed by 5 bases and 2 bases, with 10 bases remaining between them. The DNA of the CDR3 is TGTGCCAGCAGTCCAGGGGGGACCTACAATGAGCAGTTCTTC. It encodes CASSPGGTYNEQFF.